These 26 T cell receptor beta chains came from one sample sequenced in a study of T cell changes during pregnancy in multiple sclerosis. Sequencing was performed with immunoSEQ multiplex PCR; in TCRdb, only in-frame clones are kept and a portion is missing. The sample carries some 60,000 clones, 92% recorded once. The source was peripheral blood, collected in the third trimester of pregnancy. These receptors all stem from a female donor in good health, enrolled as a control in a pregnancy study.

This clone was observed once. V and J are TRBV5-6 and TRBJ1-3; 7 nucleotides agree with TRBD1. The CDR3 has 15 residues. With 5 bases clipped from V and 2 bases from J, the junction kept 7 bases outside the gene matches. CDR1 and CDR2 (germline): SGHDT, YYEEEE. CDR3 in amino acids: CASSPPDRAGNTIYF. CDR3 DNA sequence: TGTGCCAGCAGTCCTCCTGACAGGGCTGGAAACACCATATATTTT.

This clone was detected only a few times. The rearrangement links TRBV5-8 to TRBJ2-5; TRBD1 aligns across 7 bases. With V trimmed by 4 bases and J by 5 bases, 5 bases remained unmatched. Germline lookup yields CDR1 SGHTS and CDR2 YDEGEE. CDR3 length: 13 amino acids. The DNA of the CDR3 is TGTGCCAGCAGCCCCGACAGGGCTGAGACCCAGTACTTC. Translating it yields CASSPDRAETQYF.

This clone showed up just once. V gene TRBV6-1 combines with J gene TRBJ2-5; 12 nucleotides match TRBD2. Germline-derived CDR1 and CDR2 are MNHNS and SASEGT. The length of the CDR3 is 15 residues. Trimming at V came to 4 bases and at J to 4 bases, leaving 4 bases not matched to a gene. The CDR3 DNA follows: TGTGCCAGCAGTGTCTCTAGCGGGGGGGGAGAGACCCAGTACTTC. Protein product: CASSVSSGGGETQYF.

The chain uses TRBV7-9 and TRBJ1-1; no clear D. The CDR3 contains 13 residues. CDR1 is SEHNR and CDR2 is FQNEAQ in the germline V gene (reference sequence). The V gene lost 2 bases and the J gene lost 6 bases, with 10 bases spanning the gap. The CDR3 bases are TGTGCCAGCAGCTTAAACAGTGGATCTGAAGCTTTCTTT. Its protein product is CASSLNSGSEAFF.

V is TRBV10-3 and J is TRBJ1-2; D ambiguous. Germline CDR1 reads ENHRY; CDR2 reads SYGVKD. Trimming cost V 4 bases and J 8 bases, with 14 bases left between them. The CDR3 consists of 13 residues. CDR3 coding DNA: TGTGCCATCAGTGGTGCATTAGAGAAGGGCTACACCTTC. Protein sequence: CAISGALEKGYTF.

The V and J genes are TRBV5-1 and TRBJ2-5, with 8 nucleotides matching TRBD1. CDR1 and CDR2 (germline): SGHRS, YFSETQ. This CDR3 region has 14 residues. Germline trimming cut 2 bases from V and 4 bases from J; bases unmatched to any gene: 4. The CDR3 spells CASSLGQGGETQYF. DNA for the CDR3: TGCGCCAGCAGCTTAGGACAGGGCGGAGAGACCCAGTACTTC.

The rearrangement joins TRBV28 to TRBJ2-7; the D is unclear. CDR1 and CDR2 (germline): MDHEN, SYDVKM. CDR3 size: 14 residues. Trimming left V 5 bases short and J 4 bases short, with 15 bases between. As DNA, the CDR3 is TGTGCCAGCAGTCCTTCACCCACTCGGTACGAGCAGTACTTC. Amino acid sequence: CASSPSPTRYEQYF.

The chain is built from TRBV18 and TRBJ2-7; TRBD1 matches 10 bases. Looked up from germline, CDR1 is KGHSH and CDR2 is LQKENI. V lost 2 bases and J lost 6; bases outside the gene matches: 4. The CDR3 consists of 14 residues. The CDR3 region is CASSPGTGASEQYF. CDR3 bases: TGTGCCAGCTCACCAGGGACAGGGGCCTCCGAGCAGTACTTC.

The genes are TRBV10-2 and TRBJ1-1; TRBD1 might be the D (5 bases). V was clipped by 3 bases and J by 3 bases, with 17 bases between them. CDR3 length: 16 residues. In germline, CDR1 is WSHSY, CDR2 SAAADI. The CDR3 coding sequence is TGCGCCAGCAGTGAAAGGACACACAAAGGGGACACTGAAGCTTTCTTT. This translates into CASSERTHKGDTEAFF.

This clone came up once. This sequence joins TRBV6-1 and TRBJ2-1, with D possibly matching TRBD1 (6 bases). CDR1 and CDR2 from the germline V gene are MNHNS and SASEGT. The CDR3 has 14 residues. V was pared by 7 bases and J by 4 bases, with 14 bases between. CDR3 in amino acids: CASTLGGRYNEQFF. The CDR3 nucleotides are TGTGCCAGCACTCTAGGGGGACGGTACAATGAGCAGTTCTTC.

The chain links TRBV5-4 to TRBJ1-1; TRBD1 agrees at 7 bases. This CDR3 contains 14 residues. Germline CDR1 reads SGHNT; CDR2 reads YYREEE (reference sequence). The ends lost 3 bases at V and 5 bases at J; junction bases unmatched: 7. CDR3 in amino acids: CASSSRGRDTEAFF. The DNA for the CDR3 is TGTGCCAGCAGCTCGAGGGGGCGAGATACTGAAGCTTTCTTT.

The J gene is TRBJ1-2, the V gene TRBV29-1; 9 nucleotides match TRBD1. Germline V gives CDR1 SQVTM, CDR2 ANQGSEA. The CDR3 runs 13 residues. The trim removed 1 base at V and 8 bases at J, leaving 5 bases unmatched. In nucleotides, the CDR3 is TGCAGCGTTGAAGTGACAGGGGGATACGGCTACACCTTC. This codes for CSVEVTGGYGYTF. The full variable domain, in which reference TRBV29-1 and TRBJ1-2 provide the parts outside the CDR3, is SAVISQKPSRDICQRGTSLTIQCQVDSQVTMMFWYRQQPGQSLTLIATANQGSEATYESGFVIDKFPISRPNLTFSTLTVSNMSPEDSSIYLCSVEVTGGYGYTFGSGTRLTVV.

The chain uses TRBV10-3 and TRBJ1-5; 7 bases are a match to TRBD1. J lost 5 bases, V lost 0 bases, and 16 bases had no gene match. Germline-derived CDR1 and CDR2 are ENHRY and SYGVKD. The length of the CDR3 is 19 residues. CDR3 region: CAISESSFLQGGRDQPQHF. CDR3 nucleotide sequence: TGTGCCATCAGTGAGTCGAGTTTTCTGCAGGGGGGTCGAGATCAGCCCCAGCATTTT.

This clone has more than one count but fewer than ten. The rearrangement uses TRBV5-1 and TRBJ1-1, with TRBD1 as a possible D gene (5 bases). Trimming stripped 3 bases from V and 5 bases from J, with 14 bases between. Looked up from germline, CDR1 is SGHRS and CDR2 is YFSETQ. The CDR3 length is 14 residues. In DNA form, the CDR3 reads TGCGCCAGCAGCTCCGCCCAGGGCGAAACTGAAGCTTTCTTT. It translates to CASSSAQGETEAFF.

V and J are TRBV6-4 and TRBJ2-1; D might be TRBD2 (6 bases). V was trimmed by 5 bases and J by 6 bases, leaving 11 bases between them. Germline assignment: CDR1 MRHNA and CDR2 SNTAGT. CDR3 length: 13 amino acids. The CDR3 region is CASSRGERNEQFF. The DNA of the CDR3 is TGTGCCAGCAGTCGCGGGGAGCGCAATGAGCAGTTCTTC.

This chain links TRBV10-3 with TRBJ1-5, with D maybe TRBD1 (5 bases). Germline-derived CDR1 and CDR2 are ENHRY and SYGVKD. V was trimmed by 2 bases and J by 6 bases, leaving 14 bases between them. The CDR3 extends over 15 amino acids. The CDR3 loop is CAISEGRASGQPQHF. CDR3 nucleotide sequence: TGTGCCATCAGTGAGGGCAGGGCCTCGGGTCAGCCCCAGCATTTT.

The CDR3 here is CASSLAGGAGNEQFF. The CDR3 nucleotides read TGTGCCAGCAGCTTAGCGGGGGGGGCAGGGAATGAGCAGTTCTTC. V usage is TRBV7-2 and J usage is TRBJ2-1, with D perhaps matching TRBD2 (7 bases). The CDR3 extends over 15 amino acids. V lost 0 bases, J lost 7 bases, and 13 bases lay in between. Germline loops: CDR1 SGHTA, CDR2 FQGNSA.

This chain uses TRBV15 with TRBJ2-5; 11 bases line up with TRBD1. V was pared by 0 bases and J by 11 bases, with 11 bases of the junction left unmatched. Germline lookup yields CDR1 LNHNV and CDR2 YYDKDF (reference sequence). The CDR3 has 16 residues. Here the CDR3 DNA reads TGTGCCACCAGCAGAGATAGCGGGACAGGGGGAATATTGCAGTACTTC. Its translation is CATSRDSGTGGILQYF.

V and J are TRBV10-3 and TRBJ2-1; possible D gene TRBD1, 5 bases. CDR1 and CDR2 from the germline V gene are ENHRY and SYGVKD. The CDR3 contains 16 residues. Trimming took off 3 bases at V and 4 bases at J, with 16 bases between the two ends. The CDR3 DNA sequence: TGTGCCATCAGTGATCTGGGGCTGGGGCTATACAATGAGCAGTTCTTC. It encodes CAISDLGLGLYNEQFF.

The chain links TRBV7-8 to TRBJ2-1; the match to TRBD1 covers 7 bases. Germline CDR1 is SGHVS and CDR2 is FQNEAQ. V was pared by 2 bases and J by 7 bases, with 5 bases of the junction left unmatched. The CDR3 runs 14 residues. The CDR3 coding sequence is TGTGCCAGCAGCTTATACAGGGGAGTGAATGAGCAGTTCTTC. It is translated as CASSLYRGVNEQFF.

CDR3 DNA sequence: TGTGCCAGCTCACCGGGCCGTCGGGAGACCCAGTACTTC. Translated, it gives CASSPGRRETQYF. This chain connects TRBV18 to TRBJ2-5; D unresolved. The germline V gene has CDR1 KGHSH and CDR2 LQKENI. This CDR3 is 13 amino acids long. V was cut by 3 bases and J by 5 bases, with 10 bases left in between.

The rearrangement uses TRBV9 and TRBJ2-7, with D possibly TRBD1 on 6 matching bases. The germline V and J ends were trimmed by 3 bases and 5 bases, with 12 bases remaining between them. CDR1 is SGDLS and CDR2 is YYNGEE in the germline V gene. The CDR3 runs to 13 residues. CDR3 nucleotide sequence: TGTGCCAGCAGCGCTACAGGGTGGCACGAGCAGTACTTC. Translating gives CASSATGWHEQYF.

The chain uses TRBV5-1 and TRBJ2-2; 12 bases are a match to TRBD2. The germline V gene has CDR1 SGHRS and CDR2 YFSETQ. Trimming removed 3 bases from V and 5 bases from J; junction bases left unmatched: 2. The CDR3 has 15 amino acids. As DNA, the CDR3 is TGCGCCAGCAGCTCGACTAGCGGGGGAACCGGGGAGCTGTTTTTT. Translation: CASSSTSGGTGELFF.

The rearrangement links TRBV2 to TRBJ1-1; D is possibly TRBD1 (6 bases). Germline V gene sequence: CDR1 SNHLY, CDR2 FYNNEI. CDR3 length: 14 amino acids. V was trimmed by 6 bases and J by 2 bases, leaving 13 bases between them. The CDR3 nucleotides are TGTGCCAGCAGCGGGTTAGGGGGTAACACTGAAGCTTTCTTT. Translated: CASSGLGGNTEAFF.

The chain carries TRBV19 and TRBJ1-2, with D tentatively TRBD1 (6 bases). CDR1 is LNHDA, CDR2 SQIVND, per germline (reference sequence). The CDR3 runs to 11 residues. Trimming left V 8 bases short and J 8 bases short, with 12 bases between. In DNA, the CDR3 is TGTGCCAGTTGGGGGGGCGACGGCTACACCTTC. It specifies CASWGGDGYTF.

The V call is TRBV9, the J call TRBJ2-3, with 9 bases fitting TRBD2. Germline CDR1 is SGDLS and CDR2 is YYNGEE. J was trimmed by 2 bases and V by 4 bases; bases with no gene match: 5. This CDR3 has 15 residues. The CDR3 nucleotides are TGTGCCAGCAGCATTAGCGGGAGTTACACAGATACGCAGTATTTT. This codes for CASSISGSYTDTQYF.